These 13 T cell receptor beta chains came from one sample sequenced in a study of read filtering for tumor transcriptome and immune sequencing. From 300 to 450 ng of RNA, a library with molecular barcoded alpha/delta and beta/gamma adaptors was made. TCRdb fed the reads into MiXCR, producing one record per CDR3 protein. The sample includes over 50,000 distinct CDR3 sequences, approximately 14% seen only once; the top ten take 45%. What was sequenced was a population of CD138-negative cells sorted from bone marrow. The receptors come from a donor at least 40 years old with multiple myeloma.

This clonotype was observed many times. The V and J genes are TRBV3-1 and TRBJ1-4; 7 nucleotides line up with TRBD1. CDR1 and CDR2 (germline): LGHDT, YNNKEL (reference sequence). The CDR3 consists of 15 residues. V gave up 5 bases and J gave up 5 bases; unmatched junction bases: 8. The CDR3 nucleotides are TGTGCCAGCAGCAGACGACAGGGAGGGAATGAAAAACTGTTTTTT. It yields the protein CASSRRQGGNEKLFF. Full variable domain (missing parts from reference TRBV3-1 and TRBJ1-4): DTAVSQTPKYLVTQMGNDKSIKCEQNLGHDTMYWYKQDSKKFLKIMFSYNNKELIINETVPNRFSPKSPDKAHLNLHINSLELGDSAVYFCASSRRQGGNEKLFFGSGTQLSVL.

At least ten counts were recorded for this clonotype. CDR3 in DNA: TGTGCCAGCAGGACGACAGGCTCCTACGAGCAGTACTTC. It specifies CASRTTGSYEQYF. V is TRBV12-3 or TRBV12-4 and J is TRBJ2-7, with D perhaps TRBD1 (6 bases). This CDR3 contains 13 residues. Trimming shortened V by 6 bases and J by 0 bases, and 9 bases separated the two germline ends.

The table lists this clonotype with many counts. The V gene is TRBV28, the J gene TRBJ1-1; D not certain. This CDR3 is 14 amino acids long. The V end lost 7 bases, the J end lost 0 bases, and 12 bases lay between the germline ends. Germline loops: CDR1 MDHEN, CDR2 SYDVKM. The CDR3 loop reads CASTDGLMNTEAFF. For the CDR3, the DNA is TGTGCCAGCACTGACGGTCTCATGAACACTGAAGCTTTCTTT.

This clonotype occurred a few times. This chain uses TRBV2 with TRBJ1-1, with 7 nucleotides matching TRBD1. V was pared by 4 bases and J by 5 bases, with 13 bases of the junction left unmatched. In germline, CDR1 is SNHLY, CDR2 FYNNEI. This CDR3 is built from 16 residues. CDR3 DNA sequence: TGTGCCAGCAGTGCCACGACAGGGCTAGGCCCGACTGAAGCTTTCTTT. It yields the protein CASSATTGLGPTEAFF.

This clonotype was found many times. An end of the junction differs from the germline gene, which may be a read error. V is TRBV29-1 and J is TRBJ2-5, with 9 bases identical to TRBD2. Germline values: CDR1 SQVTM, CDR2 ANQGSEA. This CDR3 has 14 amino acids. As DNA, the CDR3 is TGCAGCATTGAGTCTAGCGGGACCGTTGGAACCCAGTACTTC. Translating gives CSIESSGTVGTQYF. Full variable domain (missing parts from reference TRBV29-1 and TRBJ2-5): SAVISQKPSRDICQRGTSLTIQCQVDSQVTMMFWYRQQPGQSLTLIATANQGSEATYESGFVIDKFPISRPNLTFSTLTVSNMSPEDSSIYLCSIESSGTVGTQYFGPGTRLLVL.

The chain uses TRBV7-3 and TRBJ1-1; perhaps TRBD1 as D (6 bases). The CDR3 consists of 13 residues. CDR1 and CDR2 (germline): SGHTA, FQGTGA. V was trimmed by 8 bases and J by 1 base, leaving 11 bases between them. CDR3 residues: CASQMTGNTEAFF. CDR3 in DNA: TGTGCCAGCCAGATGACAGGGAACACTGAAGCTTTCTTT.

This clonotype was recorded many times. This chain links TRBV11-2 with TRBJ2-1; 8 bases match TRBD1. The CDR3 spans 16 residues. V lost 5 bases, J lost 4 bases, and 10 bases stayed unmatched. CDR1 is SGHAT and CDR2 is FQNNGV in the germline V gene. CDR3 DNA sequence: TGTGCCAGCAGCACCCCCGGGACAGGCGGATACAATGAGCAGTTCTTC. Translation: CASSTPGTGGYNEQFF.

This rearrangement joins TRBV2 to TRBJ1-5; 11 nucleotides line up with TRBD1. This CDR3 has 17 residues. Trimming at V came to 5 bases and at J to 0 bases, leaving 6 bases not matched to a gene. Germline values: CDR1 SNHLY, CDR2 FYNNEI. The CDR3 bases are TGTGCCAGCAGTCAAAGGACAGGGGGCATTAGCAATCAGCCCCAGCATTTT. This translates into CASSQRTGGISNQPQHF.

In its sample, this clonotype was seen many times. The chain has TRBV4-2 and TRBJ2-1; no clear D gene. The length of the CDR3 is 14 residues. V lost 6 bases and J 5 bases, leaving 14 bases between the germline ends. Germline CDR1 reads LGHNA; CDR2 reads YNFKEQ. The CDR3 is CASSPREADNEQFF. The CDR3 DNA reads TGTGCCAGCAGTCCCCGCGAGGCGGACAATGAGCAGTTCTTC.

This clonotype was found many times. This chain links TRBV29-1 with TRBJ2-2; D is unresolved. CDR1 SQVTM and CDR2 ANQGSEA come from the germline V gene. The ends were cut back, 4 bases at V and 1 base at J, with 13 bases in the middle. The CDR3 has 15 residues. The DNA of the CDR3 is TGCAGCGTTGGGTTCTTAACTGGGAACACCGGGGAGCTGTTTTTT. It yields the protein CSVGFLTGNTGELFF.

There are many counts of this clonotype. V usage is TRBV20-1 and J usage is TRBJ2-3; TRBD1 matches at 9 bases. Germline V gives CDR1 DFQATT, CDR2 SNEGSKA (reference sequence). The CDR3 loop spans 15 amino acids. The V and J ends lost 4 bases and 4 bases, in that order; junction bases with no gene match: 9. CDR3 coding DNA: TGCAGTGCTAACCCCGGGACAGGGAGGGCAGATACGCAGTATTTT. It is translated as CSANPGTGRADTQYF.

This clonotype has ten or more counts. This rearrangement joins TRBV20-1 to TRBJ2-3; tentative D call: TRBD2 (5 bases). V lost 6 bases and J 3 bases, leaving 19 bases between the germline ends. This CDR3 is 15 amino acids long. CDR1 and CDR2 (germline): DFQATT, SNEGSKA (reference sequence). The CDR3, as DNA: TGCAGTGCCACCCGCCTTCTACTAGAGACAGATACGCAGTATTTT. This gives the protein CSATRLLLETDTQYF.

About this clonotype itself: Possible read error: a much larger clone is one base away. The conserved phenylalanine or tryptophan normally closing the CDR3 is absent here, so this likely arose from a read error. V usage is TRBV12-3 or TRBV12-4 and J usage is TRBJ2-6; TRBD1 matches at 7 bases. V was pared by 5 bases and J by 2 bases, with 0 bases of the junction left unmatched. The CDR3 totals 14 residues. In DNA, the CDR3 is TGTGCCAGCAGTAGGGGGCCTGGGGCCAACGTCCTGACTCTC. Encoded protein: CASSRGPGANVLTL.